The 22 T cell receptor beta chains below come from one sample, sequenced in a study of CD8+ T cells in alopecia areata. cDNA reverse transcribed from extracted RNA served as the sequencing template. This table comes from immunoSEQ multiplex PCR, and its TCRdb copy is limited to in-frame clones, with some not included. The data show over 200,000 clones, with around three fifths seen just once and approximately 0.5% held by the top ten. Sample: CD4+ T cells sorted from blood, taken at week 0. The receptors here all came from a human donor with alopecia areata.

This chain connects TRBV29-1 to TRBJ1-2; 7 bases are shared with TRBD1. The J segment lost 1 base and the V segment lost 6 bases, leaving 5 bases of the junction unmatched. CDR3 length: 13 residues. The germline V gene encodes CDR1 SQVTM and CDR2 ANQGSEA. CDR3 region: CSVGDRHNYGYTF. The CDR3, as DNA: TGCAGCGTGGGGGACAGACATAACTATGGCTACACCTTC.

The chain links TRBV25-1 to TRBJ2-5; D not certain. CDR3 length: 15 residues. V dropped 1 base and J dropped 2 bases, with 11 bases sitting between them. Looked up from germline, CDR1 is MGHDK and CDR2 is SYGVNS. The CDR3 bases are TGTGCCAGCAGTGAATTGAGGAAACTACAAGAGACCCAGTACTTC. This translates into CASSELRKLQETQYF.

This clone showed up just a few times. The CDR3 bases are TGTGCCTGGAGCGGTGGCAGCTCCTCTGGAAACACCATATATTTT. Its translation is CAWSGGSSSGNTIYF. The gene calls are TRBV30 and TRBJ1-3; D uncertain. Germline loops: CDR1 GTSNPN, CDR2 SVGIG (reference sequence). The CDR3 covers 15 residues. V dropped 3 bases and J dropped 0 bases, with 12 bases sitting between them.

The chain links TRBV9 to TRBJ1-1; D unclear. Per the germline V gene, CDR1 is SGDLS and CDR2 is YYNGEE. Trimming shortened V by 0 bases and J by 8 bases, and 11 bases separated the two germline ends. This CDR3 spans 13 amino acids. CDR3 amino acids: CASSVVGSTEAFF. CDR3 DNA sequence: TGTGCCAGCAGCGTAGTGGGATCCACCGAAGCTTTCTTT.

This clone was found a few times. The sample contains more than one DNA sequence encoding this CDR3. V gene TRBV30 combines with J gene TRBJ1-1, with unresolved D. The germline V and J ends were trimmed by 5 bases and 0 bases, with 7 bases remaining between them. This CDR3 has 12 residues. Germline V lookup: CDR1 GTSNPN, CDR2 SVGIG (reference sequence). CDR3 in DNA: TGTGCCTGGGGACGGTTGAACACTGAAGCTTTCTTT. Its protein product is CAWGRLNTEAFF.

The CDR3 reads CASKLSGSSYEQYF. CDR3 DNA: TGCGCCAGCAAGCTTTCCGGGTCCAGCTACGAGCAGTACTTC. V usage is TRBV5-1 and J usage is TRBJ2-7, with unresolved D. The ends were cut back, 6 bases at V and 3 bases at J, with 16 bases in the middle. This CDR3 contains 14 residues. CDR1 and CDR2 (germline): SGHRS, YFSETQ.

This clone occurred once. The V gene is TRBV25-1, the J gene TRBJ2-5; maybe TRBD1 (6 bases). Germline CDR1 MGHDK, CDR2 SYGVNS. The V gene lost 9 bases and the J gene lost 5 bases, with 16 bases spanning the gap. CDR3 size: 13 residues. In nucleotides, the CDR3 is TGTGCCAGTGGAGGACAGTCTACGGAGACCCAGTACTTC. This encodes CASGGQSTETQYF.

Regarding this clone: Other DNA sequences in this sample translate to the same CDR3. The chain employs TRBV5-1 and TRBJ1-2; D might be TRBD1 (5 bases). The CDR3 is 15 residues long. CDR1 and CDR2 (germline): SGHRS, YFSETQ. The V end was cut by 0 bases, the J end by 3 bases, with 12 bases between. In DNA, the CDR3 is TGCGCCAGCAGCTTGGCCGGTACAGGAGACTATGGCTACACCTTC. Translating gives CASSLAGTGDYGYTF. Filled out from reference TRBV5-1 and TRBJ1-2, the complete variable domain reads KAGVTQTPRYLIKTRGQQVTLSCSPISGHRSVSWYQQTPGQGLQFLFEYFSETQRNKGNFPGRFSGRQFSNSRSEMNVSTLELGDSALYLCASSLAGTGDYGYTFGSGTRLTVV.

The rearrangement joins TRBV25-1 to TRBJ2-2; the D gene is possibly TRBD1 (6 bases). V lost 3 bases to trimming and J lost 6 bases, with 8 bases between them. This CDR3 is 13 amino acids long. Per the germline V gene, CDR1 is MGHDK and CDR2 is SYGVNS. CDR3 nucleotide sequence: TGTGCCAGCAGTGAGAACAGGGCCGGGGAGCTGTTTTTT. Residues: CASSENRAGELFF.

This sequence joins TRBV6-1 and TRBJ2-7; 9 bases map to TRBD1. Trimming cost V 5 bases and J 7 bases; bases outside gene matches: 6. This CDR3 is built from 13 residues. Germline-derived CDR1 and CDR2 are MNHNS and SASEGT. Here the CDR3 reads CASSRTGAREQYF. In DNA form, the CDR3 reads TGTGCCAGCAGTAGGACAGGGGCGCGTGAGCAGTACTTC.

This rearrangement joins TRBV30 to TRBJ1-5; the match to TRBD1 covers 7 bases. Looked up from germline, CDR1 is GTSNPN and CDR2 is SVGIG (reference sequence). This CDR3 region has 14 residues. V lost 2 bases to trimming and J lost 7 bases; unmatched junction nucleotides: 8. The CDR3 coding sequence is TGTGCCTGGAGTCAGGGGGGAGAGCACCAGCCCCAGCATTTT. It specifies CAWSQGGEHQPQHF.

The V and J genes are TRBV9 and TRBJ2-2; 9 bases are a match to TRBD1. The CDR3 loop spans 18 amino acids. Per germline, CDR1 SGDLS and CDR2 YYNGEE. Unmatched junction bases numbered 12, after V lost 4 bases and J lost 2 bases. The CDR3 sequence: CASSPLGTGKVNTGELFF. CDR3 DNA: TGTGCCAGCAGCCCCCTCGGGACAGGGAAAGTCAACACCGGGGAGCTGTTTTTT.

This rearrangement joins TRBV7-9 to TRBJ2-7, with 14 bases that match TRBD2. The CDR3 has 16 residues. With 3 bases clipped from V and 2 bases from J, the junction kept 3 bases outside the gene matches. CDR1 and CDR2 (germline): SEHNR, FQNEAQ (reference sequence). CDR3 protein: CASSLGLAGVTYEQYF. In DNA, the CDR3 is TGTGCCAGCAGCTTGGGACTAGCGGGAGTTACCTACGAGCAGTACTTC.

This clone has more than one count but fewer than ten. The chain uses TRBV27 and TRBJ2-7, with D tentatively TRBD1 or TRBD2 (5 bases each). Per the germline V gene, CDR1 is MNHEY and CDR2 is SMNVEV (reference sequence). The V end lost 6 bases, the J end lost 5 bases, and 11 bases lay between the germline ends. CDR3 length: 12 residues. The CDR3 nucleotides read TGTGCCAGCAGCTTACGGGGACACGAGCAGTACTTC. It codes for CASSLRGHEQYF.

The CDR3 bases are TGTGCCAGCAGTTTTGACAGGGAGAACACTGAAGCTTTCTTT. This sequence encodes CASSFDRENTEAFF. This chain links TRBV6-1 with TRBJ1-1; 7 bases line up with TRBD1. Germline V gives CDR1 MNHNS, CDR2 SASEGT. J gave up 1 base and V 5 bases, and 4 bases lay outside the gene matches. This CDR3 region has 14 residues.

The J gene is TRBJ1-2, the V gene TRBV14; TRBD1 aligns across 7 bases. Germline loops: CDR1 SGHDN, CDR2 FVKESK. V dropped 5 bases and J dropped 4; count of bases not matched to a gene: 10. This CDR3 region has 15 residues. The CDR3 loop is CASSDTGQASYGYTF. CDR3 coding DNA: TGTGCCAGCAGCGATACCGGACAGGCCTCCTATGGCTACACCTTC.

The rearrangement links TRBV4-2 to TRBJ1-5, with TRBD1 as a possible D gene (5 bases). Trimming cost V 4 bases and J 0 bases, with 10 bases left between them. Germline loops: CDR1 LGHNA, CDR2 YNFKEQ. The CDR3 is 15 amino acids. This CDR3 reads CASSPDSNSNQPQHF. The CDR3 DNA reads TGTGCCAGCAGCCCCGACAGCAATAGCAATCAGCCCCAGCATTTT.

This chain connects TRBV11-2 to TRBJ1-1; D unresolved. The CDR3 runs 14 residues. Deletions cut 5 bases from V and 11 bases from J, with 21 bases between. Germline assignment: CDR1 SGHAT and CDR2 FQNNGV. The CDR3 is CASSPGSWGMEAFF. Written as DNA, the CDR3 is TGTGCCAGCAGCCCAGGTAGCTGGGGTATGGAGGCTTTCTTT.

There are a few counts of this clone. This sequence joins TRBV25-1 and TRBJ1-1; D is unresolved. The V and J ends lost 2 bases and 2 bases respectively, with 12 bases between them. The germline CDR1 and CDR2 sequences are MGHDK and SYGVNS. The CDR3 loop spans 15 amino acids. CDR3 sequence: CASSEVDRPNTEAFF. CDR3 nucleotide sequence: TGTGCCAGCAGTGAAGTGGATAGGCCCAACACTGAAGCTTTCTTT.

The V gene is TRBV5-1, the J gene TRBJ2-5, with D perhaps assigned TRBD1 or TRBD2 (6 bases each). The CDR3 has 14 amino acids. Looked up from germline, CDR1 is SGHRS and CDR2 is YFSETQ. The germline V and J ends were trimmed by 0 bases and 4 bases, with 10 bases remaining between them. In DNA, the CDR3 is TGCGCCAGCAGCTTGGACGGGGGCGGAGAGACCCAGTACTTC. This encodes CASSLDGGGETQYF.

The chain links TRBV30 to TRBJ2-7; tentatively, D is TRBD1 (5 bases). V lost 0 bases and J 6 bases, leaving 9 bases between the germline ends. Germline V CDR1 and CDR2: GTSNPN, SVGIG (reference sequence). The CDR3 runs 12 residues. The CDR3 nucleotides read TGTGCCTGGAGTGTACAAGGGGTCGAGCAGTACTTC. Translated: CAWSVQGVEQYF.

V gene TRBV30 combines with J gene TRBJ2-3; the D gene is possibly TRBD2 (5 bases). The length of the CDR3 is 15 residues. CDR1 is GTSNPN and CDR2 is SVGIG in the germline V gene (reference sequence). V lost 2 bases and J lost 0, with 12 bases in between. This CDR3 is CAWSLGGSSTDTQYF. The CDR3 nucleotides are TGTGCCTGGAGTTTAGGTGGGAGTAGCACAGATACGCAGTATTTT.